Each of the 5 T cell receptor beta chains below was sequenced from the same sample in a study of T cell changes during pregnancy in multiple sclerosis. The method was immunoSEQ multiplex PCR; TCRdb's version includes in-frame clones alone and lacks a portion of them. This table holds about 33,000 clones, about 91% found once. The sample in question was CD4+ T cells from peripheral blood mononuclear cells, obtained in the third trimester of pregnancy. Every receptor here comes from a female donor in good health, enrolled as a control in a pregnancy study.

This clone was detected only a few times. The rearrangement uses TRBV7-2 and TRBJ2-1, with no clear D. Germline-derived CDR1 and CDR2 are SGHTA and FQGNSA. This CDR3 has 17 amino acids. Trimming removed 2 bases from V and 0 bases from J, with 14 bases in between. The CDR3 DNA is TGTGCCAGCAGCTTAAATGAAGCGCTAAGCTCCTACAATGAGCAGTTCTTC. Protein product: CASSLNEALSSYNEQFF.

This chain joins TRBV6-4 and TRBJ2-3; TRBD2 is a possible D gene (6 bases). The V gene lost 0 bases and the J gene lost 2 bases, with 6 bases spanning the gap. From germline, CDR1 is MRHNA and CDR2 SNTAGT. The CDR3 consists of 14 residues. The CDR3 nucleotides read TGTGCCAGCAGTGACTCGCGGGACACAGATACGCAGTATTTT. It translates to CASSDSRDTDTQYF.

The V gene is TRBV14, the J gene TRBJ1-6; 11 nucleotides line up with TRBD1. V shed 1 base and J 7 bases; nucleotides not matched to a gene: 9. Germline CDR1 reads SGHDN; CDR2 reads FVKESK. This CDR3 region has 18 residues. The CDR3 is CASSQVRTGGVKNSPLHF. The CDR3, as DNA: TGTGCCAGCAGCCAAGTGAGGACAGGGGGCGTGAAGAATTCACCCCTCCACTTT.

In this sample, this clone turned up a few times. The chain recombines TRBV15 with TRBJ1-5; weak D call: TRBD1 (5 bases). Trimming cost V 0 bases and J 5 bases, with 14 bases left between them. The germline gives CDR1 LNHNV, CDR2 YYDKDF (reference sequence). The CDR3 extends over 16 amino acids. The CDR3 nucleotides read TGTGCCACCAGCAGAGATTTTAGGGGCGCTGATCAGCCCCAGCATTTT. Protein: CATSRDFRGADQPQHF.

The chain joins TRBV4-3 to TRBJ2-1; TRBD2 matches at 12 bases. Germline CDR1 is LGHNA and CDR2 is YSLEER. With 1 base clipped from V and 8 bases from J, the junction kept 12 bases outside the gene matches. The CDR3 sequence is 18 residues long. CDR3 residues: CASSQALAGGPWVDEQFF. The CDR3 bases are TGCGCCAGCAGCCAAGCCCTAGCGGGAGGGCCGTGGGTTGATGAGCAGTTCTTC.